These 14 T cell receptor beta chains originate from one sample sequenced in a study of vaccination and CD4 T cells after COVID-19. Sequencing of the DNA from cultured CD4+ T cells was carried out with the Oncomine TCR Beta short-read assay. Each CDR3 protein gets one entry after TCRdb re-called the PCR reads with MiXCR. This table has more than 14,000 distinct CDR3 sequences, almost 50% appearing once. Their antigens remain unidentified. As to treatment: approximately 9-day PBMC culture with coronavirus spike peptide pools or control peptides (ViraFEST assay). Sample: cultured CD4+ T cells from blood, taken after SARS-CoV-2 vaccination. These receptors were collected from a human donor with COVID-19.

The chain couples TRBV6-4 to TRBJ1-1; tentative D call: TRBD1 (5 bases). The CDR3 totals 13 residues. Per germline, CDR1 MRHNA and CDR2 SNTAGT. The V and J ends lost 6 bases and 4 bases respectively, with 12 bases between them. Here the CDR3 reads CASSTRQGTEAFF. The CDR3 DNA reads TGTGCCAGCAGCACTCGTCAGGGCACTGAAGCTTTCTTT.

This clonotype was picked up a small number of times. The chain carries TRBV20-1 and TRBJ1-1; D call uncertain. The CDR3 spans 15 residues. Germline loops: CDR1 DFQATT, CDR2 SNEGSKA (reference sequence). The germline V and J ends were trimmed by 2 bases and 0 bases, with 13 bases remaining between them. CDR3 region: CSARRIASVNTEAFF. Written as DNA, the CDR3 is TGCAGTGCTAGACGGATTGCTTCGGTGAACACTGAAGCTTTCTTT.

A few counts support this clonotype. The chain couples TRBV6-1 to TRBJ1-5; no clear D gene. The CDR3 runs 13 residues. Germline lookup yields CDR1 MNHNS and CDR2 SASEGT. Between the trimmed V and J ends, which lost 7 bases and 3 bases, there was a span of 10 bases. The CDR3 nucleotides read TGTGCCAGCACCCCGGGTCCCAATCAGCCCCAGCATTTT. It codes for CASTPGPNQPQHF.

This clonotype came up once. The chain has TRBV6-1 and TRBJ2-7; possible D gene TRBD2, 5 bases. Per germline, CDR1 MNHNS and CDR2 SASEGT. V lost 5 bases and J lost 5, with 16 bases in between. This CDR3 region has 14 residues. The CDR3, as DNA: TGTGCCAGCAGTCCGCCGAAGGGTAGCGACGAGCAGTACTTC. Protein product: CASSPPKGSDEQYF.

This rearrangement joins TRBV12-5 to TRBJ1-5; no definite D call. Trimming pared 1 base from V and 4 bases from J, leaving 11 bases between. The CDR3 has 15 residues. Germline V lookup: CDR1 LGHNT, CDR2 FRNRAP. The DNA of the CDR3 is TGTGCTAGTGGTTTGGACTCCAAGGGAAATCAGCCCCAGCATTTT. Protein product: CASGLDSKGNQPQHF.

The chain carries TRBV7-2 and TRBJ2-7, with D possibly TRBD2 on 5 matching bases. In germline, CDR1 is SGHTA, CDR2 FQGNSA. Trimming removed 1 base at V and 9 bases at J, with 7 bases between. The CDR3 has 11 residues. The CDR3 loop reads CASSLGGSQYF. DNA for the CDR3: TGTGCCAGCAGCTTAGGAGGGTCGCAGTACTTC.

This chain links TRBV4-3 with TRBJ2-4; D might be TRBD1 (5 bases). There are 16 residues in the CDR3. The V end was cut by 3 bases, the J end by 0 bases, with 12 bases between. Germline V gene sequence: CDR1 LGHNA, CDR2 YSLEER. CDR3 bases: TGCGCCAGCAGCCAGGGGCCTATCGGAGCCAAAAACATTCAGTACTTC. Encoded protein: CASSQGPIGAKNIQYF.

V is TRBV6-1 and J is TRBJ2-7; the match to TRBD1 covers 7 bases. CDR1 and CDR2 (germline): MNHNS, SASEGT. This CDR3 spans 17 amino acids. V shed 6 bases, J shed 4 bases, and the junction held 18 bases outside the gene matches. CDR3 region: CASSLGQTGSRVYEQYF. CDR3 coding DNA: TGTGCCAGCAGCCTCGGACAGACAGGGAGTAGGGTTTACGAGCAGTACTTC.

The gene calls are TRBV18 and TRBJ2-5; weak D call: TRBD2 (6 bases). V lost 1 base and J 5 bases, leaving 17 bases between the germline ends. Germline V gene sequence: CDR1 KGHSH, CDR2 LQKENI. The CDR3 covers 16 residues. The CDR3 loop reads CASSPLRAGRSETQYF. The CDR3 bases are TGTGCCAGCTCACCACTGCGTGCGGGGAGGAGCGAGACCCAGTACTTC. The whole variable domain, remainder taken from reference TRBV18 and TRBJ2-5, is NAGVMQNPRHLVRRRGQEARLRCSPMKGHSHVYWYRQLPEEGLKFMVYLQKENIIDESGMPKERFSAEFPKEGPSILRIQQVVRGDSAAYFCASSPLRAGRSETQYFGPGTRLLVL.

About this clonotype: One end of the junction does not line up with germline, which may come from a read error. The V call is TRBV6-1, the J call TRBJ2-5; 9 bases align to TRBD1. The CDR3 runs to 14 residues. Germline-derived CDR1 and CDR2 are MNHNS and SASEGT. This CDR3 is CASNTQGAGETRYF. DNA of the CDR3: TGTGCCAGCAACACACAGGGGGCCGGAGAGACCCGGTACTTC.

The V gene is TRBV28, the J gene TRBJ2-7; D remains ambiguous. CDR1 is MDHEN, CDR2 SYDVKM, per germline. This CDR3 spans 13 amino acids. Trimming removed 1 base at V and 1 base at J, with 5 bases between. CDR3 bases: TGTGCCAGCAGTTTATTGGTGTCCTACGAGCAGTACTTC. Its protein product is CASSLLVSYEQYF.

V is TRBV24-1 and J is TRBJ1-2; D remains ambiguous. Trimming stripped 0 bases from V and 8 bases from J, with 9 bases between. Germline V gene data show CDR1 as KGHDR and CDR2 as SFDVKD. CDR3 length equals 13 residues. The CDR3 loop reads CATSDLGRGGYTF. DNA for the CDR3: TGTGCCACCAGTGATTTGGGACGGGGAGGCTACACCTTC.

This chain links TRBV7-2 with TRBJ1-6; 9 bases agree with TRBD1. The CDR3 runs 16 residues. Germline CDR1 reads SGHTA; CDR2 reads FQGNSA. The V and J ends lost 2 bases and 6 bases, in that order; junction bases with no gene match: 5. CDR3 region: CASSLRTGAINSPLHF. The CDR3 nucleotides are TGTGCCAGCAGCTTAAGGACAGGGGCGATTAATTCACCCCTCCACTTT.

This rearrangement joins TRBV7-9 to TRBJ2-7; D is tentatively TRBD1 or TRBD2 (5 bases each). In germline, CDR1 is SEHNR, CDR2 FQNEAQ (reference sequence). Between the trimmed V and J ends, which lost 1 base and 0 bases, there was a span of 13 bases. The CDR3 contains 16 residues. The chain's CDR3 is CASSLGVRGPSYEQYF. Written as DNA, the CDR3 is TGTGCCAGCAGCTTAGGTGTACGGGGCCCCTCCTACGAGCAGTACTTC.